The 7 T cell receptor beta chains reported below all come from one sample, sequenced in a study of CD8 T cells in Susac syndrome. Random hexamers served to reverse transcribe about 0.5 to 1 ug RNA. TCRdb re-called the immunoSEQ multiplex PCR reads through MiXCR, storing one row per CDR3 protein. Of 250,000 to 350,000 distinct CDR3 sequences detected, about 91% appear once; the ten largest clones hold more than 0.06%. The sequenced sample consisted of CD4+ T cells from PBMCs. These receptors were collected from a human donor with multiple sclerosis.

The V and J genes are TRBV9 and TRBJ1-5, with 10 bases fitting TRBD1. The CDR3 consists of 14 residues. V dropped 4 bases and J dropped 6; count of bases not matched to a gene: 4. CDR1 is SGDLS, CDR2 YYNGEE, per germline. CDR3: CASSQDRGSQPQHF. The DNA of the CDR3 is TGTGCCAGCAGCCAGGACAGGGGGAGTCAGCCCCAGCATTTT.

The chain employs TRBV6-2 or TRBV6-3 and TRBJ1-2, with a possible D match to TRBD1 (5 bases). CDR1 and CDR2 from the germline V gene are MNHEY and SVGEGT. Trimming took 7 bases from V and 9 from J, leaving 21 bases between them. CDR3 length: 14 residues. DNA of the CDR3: TGTGCCAGCACCCAAGAGGGGCTCCGGAGGAGCTACACCTTC. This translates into CASTQEGLRRSYTF.

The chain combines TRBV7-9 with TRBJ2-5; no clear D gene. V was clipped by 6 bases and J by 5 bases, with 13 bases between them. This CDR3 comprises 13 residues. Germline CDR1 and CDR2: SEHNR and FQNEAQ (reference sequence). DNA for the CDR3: TGTGCCAGCAGTTTAACGTCCGGGGAGACCCAGTACTTC. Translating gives CASSLTSGETQYF.

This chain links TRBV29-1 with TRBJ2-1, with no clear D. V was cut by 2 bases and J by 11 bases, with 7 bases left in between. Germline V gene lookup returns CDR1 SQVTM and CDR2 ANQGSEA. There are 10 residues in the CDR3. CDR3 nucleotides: TGCAGCGTTGAACTCGGCAAGCAGTTCTTC. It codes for CSVELGKQFF.

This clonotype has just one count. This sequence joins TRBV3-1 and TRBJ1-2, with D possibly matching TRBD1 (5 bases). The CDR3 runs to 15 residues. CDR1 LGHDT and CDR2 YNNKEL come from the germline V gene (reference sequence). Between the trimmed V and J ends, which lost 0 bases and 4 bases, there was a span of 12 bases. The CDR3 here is CASSQDTGRSYGYTF. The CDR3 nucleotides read TGTGCCAGCAGCCAAGATACAGGCCGGAGCTATGGCTACACCTTC.

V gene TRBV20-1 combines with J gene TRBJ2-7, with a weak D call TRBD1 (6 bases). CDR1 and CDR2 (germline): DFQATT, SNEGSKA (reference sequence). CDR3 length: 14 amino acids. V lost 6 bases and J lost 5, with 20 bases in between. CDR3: CSAHTRTGFDEQYF. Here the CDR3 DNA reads TGCAGTGCCCACACCCGCACAGGGTTCGACGAGCAGTACTTC.

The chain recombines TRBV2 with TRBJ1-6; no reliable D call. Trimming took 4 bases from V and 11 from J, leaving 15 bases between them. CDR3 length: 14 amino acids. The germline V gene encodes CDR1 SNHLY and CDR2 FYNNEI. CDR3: CASSVMEYMAPLHF. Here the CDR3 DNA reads TGTGCCAGCAGTGTGATGGAGTACATGGCACCCCTCCACTTT.